One and the same sample provided the 25 T cell receptor beta chains below, sequenced in a study of T cells in Graves' hyperthyroidism and ophthalmopathy. What was amplified from RNA transcripts were TCR beta CDR3 regions. HTBI primers were used for first-round RT-PCR of the TCR CDR3. TCRdb fed the multiplex PCR reads into MiXCR, producing one record per CDR3 protein. The sample carries some 690,000 distinct CDR3 sequences, around 15% recorded once. The specimen was blood. The receptors originated from a man aged 50-60 years with Graves' hyperthyroidism.

In its sample, this clonotype was seen many times. The rearrangement links TRBV11-2 to TRBJ1-3; no reliable D call. Trimming shortened V by 2 bases and J by 3 bases, and 8 bases separated the two germline ends. Germline V gene lookup returns CDR1 SGHAT and CDR2 FQNNGV. The CDR3 sequence is 14 residues long. In nucleotides, the CDR3 is TGTGCCAGCAGCTTATTGACGGTTGGAAACACCATATATTTT. Protein product: CASSLLTVGNTIYF.

This chain's CDR3 is CASSTSRLAGGIWNEQFF. CDR3 bases: TGTGCCAGTAGTACCTCCCGACTAGCGGGAGGAATATGGAATGAGCAGTTCTTC. V usage is TRBV19 and J usage is TRBJ2-1; 13 nucleotides align to TRBD2. The CDR3 runs 18 residues. Germline-derived CDR1 and CDR2 are LNHDA and SQIVND (reference sequence). V lost 4 bases to trimming and J lost 7 bases; unmatched junction nucleotides: 13.

The V gene is TRBV13, the J gene TRBJ2-5; perhaps TRBD1 as D (7 bases). CDR3 length: 15 amino acids. The germline V and J ends were trimmed by 2 bases and 5 bases, with 15 bases remaining between them. Germline lookup yields CDR1 PRHDT and CDR2 FYEKMQ (reference sequence). CDR3 protein: CASSLPSTGRETQYF. The CDR3 coding sequence is TGTGCCAGCAGCTTACCGTCGACAGGGAGGGAGACCCAGTACTTC.

This clonotype came up many times. The chain links TRBV30 to TRBJ2-2; TRBD2 agrees at 11 bases. V gave up 2 bases and J gave up 2 bases; unmatched junction bases: 7. The CDR3 runs 17 residues. Germline V gives CDR1 GTSNPN, CDR2 SVGIG (reference sequence). CDR3 bases: TGTGCCTGGAGTAGAGGGACTAGCGGACTTAACACCGGGGAGCTGTTTTTT. Translation: CAWSRGTSGLNTGELFF.

The chain carries TRBV5-1 and TRBJ1-4; no reliable D call. This CDR3 region has 13 residues. CDR1 SGHRS and CDR2 YFSETQ come from the germline V gene. The V gene lost 9 bases and the J gene lost 6 bases, with 15 bases spanning the gap. The CDR3 DNA sequence: TGCGCCATCCATGTTAAGGGTGATGAAAAACTGTTTTTT. Encoded protein: CAIHVKGDEKLFF. Looking up the rest from reference TRBV5-1 and TRBJ1-4 gives the full variable domain: KAGVTQTPRYLIKTRGQQVTLSCSPISGHRSVSWYQQTPGQGLQFLFEYFSETQRNKGNFPGRFSGRQFSNSRSEMNVSTLELGDSALYLCAIHVKGDEKLFFGSGTQLSVL.

The rearrangement links TRBV20-1 to TRBJ2-1; possibly TRBD2 for D (5 bases). Between the trimmed V and J ends, which lost 3 bases and 4 bases, there was a span of 13 bases. The V gene's germline CDR1 is DFQATT and CDR2 SNEGSKA (reference sequence). This CDR3 has 14 residues. CDR3 coding DNA: TGCAGTGCTAGCGTGGGTGGACTGTACAATGAGCAGTTCTTC. Encoded protein: CSASVGGLYNEQFF.

This clonotype was counted at least ten times. CDR3 DNA: TGTGCCAGCAGCCCAGGTCCGGCCTACGAGCAGTACTTC. Its translation is CASSPGPAYEQYF. The gene calls are TRBV7-6 and TRBJ2-7, with unresolved D. The CDR3 runs to 13 residues. Germline CDR1 SGHVS, CDR2 FNYEAQ. V dropped 5 bases and J dropped 2 bases, with 10 bases sitting between them.

This chain connects TRBV2 to TRBJ2-5; D may be TRBD2 (5 bases). CDR3 size: 18 residues. V was clipped by 5 bases and J by 5 bases, with 27 bases between them. From germline, CDR1 is SNHLY and CDR2 FYNNEI. The CDR3 here is CASSPEGRLTGIGETQYF. CDR3 bases: TGTGCCAGCAGTCCTGAGGGAAGACTAACGGGAATAGGGGAGACCCAGTACTTC.

With regard to this clonotype: It may be a read error: a sequence one base away is much more abundant. The CDR3 region has the DNA TGTGCCTGGACGGGGTATACTGAAGCTTTATTT. This codes for CAWTGYTEALF. The V call is TRBV30, the J call TRBJ1-1; no clear D. The germline V gene has CDR1 GTSNPN and CDR2 SVGIG (reference sequence). The CDR3 consists of 11 residues.

V usage is TRBV12-5 and J usage is TRBJ1-1, with TRBD1 matching 8 bases. CDR3 length: 14 amino acids. CDR1 is LGHNT and CDR2 is FRNRAP in the germline V gene. After removal of 6 bases from V and 6 bases from J, the junction contained 9 bases not matched to a gene. For the CDR3, the DNA is TGTGCTAGTGGACAAGGACAGGGCTGGGCTGAAGCTTTCTTT. Its translation: CASGQGQGWAEAFF.

This sequence joins TRBV29-1 and TRBJ2-4; D perhaps matches TRBD2 (5 bases). V was trimmed by 6 bases and J by 8 bases, leaving 17 bases between them. CDR3 length equals 13 residues. CDR1 and CDR2 (germline): SQVTM, ANQGSEA. This chain's CDR3 is CSVSSAEEDIQYF. CDR3 sequence (DNA): TGCAGCGTCTCAAGCGCAGAGGAGGACATTCAGTACTTC.

The chain is built from TRBV3-1 and TRBJ2-3; no firm D call. CDR1 LGHDT and CDR2 YNNKEL come from the germline V gene (reference sequence). Trimming took 1 base from V and 2 from J, leaving 7 bases between them. The CDR3 consists of 14 residues. The CDR3 nucleotides are TGTGCCAGCAGCCAAGGGGCAGACACAGATACGCAGTATTTT. It encodes CASSQGADTDTQYF.

The chain carries TRBV25-1 and TRBJ2-5; 7 positions agree with TRBD2. The CDR3 covers 17 residues. The junction had 11 bases not matched to a gene; V was cut back by 1 base and J by 3 bases. Germline V lookup: CDR1 MGHDK, CDR2 SYGVNS. The CDR3 DNA sequence: TGTGCCAGCAGTGAATCCCCCTCGGCGGGAGCCAAAGAGACCCAGTACTTC. It yields the protein CASSESPSAGAKETQYF.

This clonotype was seen repeatedly, ten times or more. This chain uses TRBV29-1 with TRBJ2-3, with 10 bases fitting TRBD2. The CDR3 is 14 amino acids. CDR1 is SQVTM, CDR2 ANQGSEA, per germline. Trimming cost V 7 bases and J 2 bases; bases outside gene matches: 6. DNA for the CDR3: TGCAGCGCGAATAGCGGGAGGCACACAGATACGCAGTATTTT. It is translated as CSANSGRHTDTQYF.

This clonotype was counted ten times or more. The V and J genes are TRBV13 and TRBJ2-6; 7 bases map to TRBD1. The CDR3 runs to 16 residues. V dropped 2 bases and J dropped 1; count of bases not matched to a gene: 2. Germline V lookup: CDR1 PRHDT, CDR2 FYEKMQ (reference sequence). CDR3 in DNA: TGTGCCAGCAGCTTAAGACAGGGATCTGGGGCCAACGTCCTGACTTTC. Protein product: CASSLRQGSGANVLTF.

In its sample, this clonotype was seen a few times. The chain combines TRBV5-1 with TRBJ1-1; 7 nucleotides match TRBD1. The V and J ends lost 4 bases and 1 base, in that order; junction bases with no gene match: 10. CDR1 and CDR2 (germline): SGHRS, YFSETQ. This CDR3 has 16 residues. DNA for the CDR3: TGCGCCAGCAGCCCAACCCTACAGGGGCAGAACACTGAAGCTTTCTTT. Encoded protein: CASSPTLQGQNTEAFF.

V is TRBV5-1 and J is TRBJ2-7, with 7 bases lining up with TRBD2. Germline V CDR1 and CDR2: SGHRS, YFSETQ. The V and J ends lost 4 bases and 9 bases, in that order; junction bases with no gene match: 19. This CDR3 has 16 residues. The CDR3 DNA sequence: TGCGCCAGCAGCCCTGGACGGGGAGGGGCCAGCTTCGCGCAGTACTTC. It specifies CASSPGRGGASFAQYF.

This clonotype has more than one count but fewer than ten. The chain employs TRBV29-1 and TRBJ2-1; no definite D call. The CDR3 length is 12 residues. Looked up from germline, CDR1 is SQVTM and CDR2 is ANQGSEA. V lost 2 bases and J 9 bases, leaving 11 bases between the germline ends. The CDR3 nucleotides are TGCAGCGTTGAAAGGGATGTGAGTGAGCAGTTCTTC. Its protein product is CSVERDVSEQFF.

This clonotype has ten or more counts. The chain employs TRBV2 and TRBJ2-7; 12 bases line up with TRBD2. Per germline, CDR1 SNHLY and CDR2 FYNNEI. There are 15 residues in the CDR3. V dropped 6 bases and J dropped 4; count of bases not matched to a gene: 7. The DNA for the CDR3 is TGTGCCAGCAGGGACACTAGCGGGAGGTTTTACGAGCAGTACTTC. As protein: CASRDTSGRFYEQYF.

V usage is TRBV5-1 and J usage is TRBJ1-1, with a weak D call TRBD1 (6 bases). V was trimmed by 0 bases and J by 4 bases, leaving 13 bases between them. This CDR3 is 15 amino acids long. Per the germline V gene, CDR1 is SGHRS and CDR2 is YFSETQ. This chain's CDR3 is CASSLAAGVGTEAFF. CDR3 DNA sequence: TGCGCCAGCAGCTTGGCCGCAGGGGTGGGCACTGAAGCTTTCTTT.

This clonotype was seen a handful of times. The chain joins TRBV19 to TRBJ2-7; 11 nucleotides agree with TRBD2. The germline CDR1 and CDR2 sequences are LNHDA and SQIVND (reference sequence). This CDR3 comprises 17 residues. J gave up 0 bases and V 11 bases, and 15 bases lay outside the gene matches. The CDR3 loop is CAPLGLAGGSDSYEQYF. CDR3 sequence (DNA): TGTGCCCCCCTCGGGCTAGCGGGAGGATCCGACTCCTACGAGCAGTACTTC. The entire variable domain, with the rest obtained from reference TRBV19 and TRBJ2-7, is as follows: DGGITQSPKYLFRKEGQNVTLSCEQNLNHDAMYWYRQDPGQGLRLIYYSQIVNDFQKGDIAEGYSVSREKKESFPLTVTSAQKNPTAFYLCAPLGLAGGSDSYEQYFGPGTRLTVT.

The chain employs TRBV5-1 and TRBJ1-1; D is unresolved. Germline lookup yields CDR1 SGHRS and CDR2 YFSETQ. V lost 4 bases and J lost 0, with 13 bases in between. This CDR3 is 15 amino acids long. The CDR3: CASSQGGPMNTEAFF. The CDR3 DNA reads as TGCGCCAGCAGCCAAGGAGGGCCGATGAACACTGAAGCTTTCTTT.

This clonotype was detected only a few times. CDR3 sequence (DNA): TGTGCCAGCAAAGAGGAGGGTCTCCATCAGCCCCAGCATTTT. Its protein product is CASKEEGLHQPQHF. This chain links TRBV19 with TRBJ1-5; D unresolved. The CDR3 runs 14 residues. The germline gives CDR1 LNHDA, CDR2 SQIVND (reference sequence). V lost 9 bases and J 5 bases, leaving 17 bases between the germline ends.

This clonotype has a count of ten or more. The rearrangement uses TRBV20-1 and TRBJ2-1; 8 bases align to TRBD2. The V gene end was trimmed by 6 bases and the J gene end by 0 bases; junction bases not matched to a gene: 13. Germline V gene sequence: CDR1 DFQATT, CDR2 SNEGSKA (reference sequence). The CDR3 spans 17 residues. This CDR3 is CSAEVTGGSSSYNEQFF. The DNA for the CDR3 is TGCAGTGCCGAAGTTACGGGAGGGAGTAGCTCCTACAATGAGCAGTTCTTC.

This clonotype was counted a few times. The chain carries TRBV20-1 and TRBJ1-3; 8 positions match TRBD1. V gave up 4 bases and J gave up 4 bases; unmatched junction bases: 6. Germline values: CDR1 DFQATT, CDR2 SNEGSKA (reference sequence). This CDR3 has 14 amino acids. The CDR3 DNA reads as TGCAGTGCTAAAGACAGGGGTGGCGGAAACACCATATATTTT. Residues: CSAKDRGGGNTIYF.